This T cell receptor (beta chain) originates from a study of CD8 T cells in Susac syndrome. Notes on the study in general: The number of individuals included in the study's TCR sequencing and HLA analysis was acknowledged as relatively small.

Sequencing targeted TCR beta in T cells from blood (CD8+ and CD4+). The CD8+ and CD4+ T cells were isolated magnetically using a negative isolation approach, whereas the TEMRA cells were enriched by FACS. The RNA, about 0.5 to 1 ug, was put through reverse transcription using random hexamers. TCRdb fed the immunoSEQ multiplex PCR reads into MiXCR, producing one record per CDR3 protein. The sample has under 250,000 distinct CDR3 sequences; about 95% are singletons. The germline gives CDR1 MNHEY, CDR2 SVGAGI. The CDR3 spans 11 residues. Trimming pared 2 bases from V and 6 bases from J, leaving 5 bases between. A word on this clonotype: Its antigen is unknown.

The TCR sequence derives from a human donor with Susac syndrome. Material for sequencing was CD4+ T cells from PBMCs. The chain links TRBV6-5 to TRBJ2-7, with D uncertain. The CDR3 DNA is TGTGCCAGCAGTTACATCGGCGAGCAGTACTTC. It yields the protein CASSYIGEQYF.